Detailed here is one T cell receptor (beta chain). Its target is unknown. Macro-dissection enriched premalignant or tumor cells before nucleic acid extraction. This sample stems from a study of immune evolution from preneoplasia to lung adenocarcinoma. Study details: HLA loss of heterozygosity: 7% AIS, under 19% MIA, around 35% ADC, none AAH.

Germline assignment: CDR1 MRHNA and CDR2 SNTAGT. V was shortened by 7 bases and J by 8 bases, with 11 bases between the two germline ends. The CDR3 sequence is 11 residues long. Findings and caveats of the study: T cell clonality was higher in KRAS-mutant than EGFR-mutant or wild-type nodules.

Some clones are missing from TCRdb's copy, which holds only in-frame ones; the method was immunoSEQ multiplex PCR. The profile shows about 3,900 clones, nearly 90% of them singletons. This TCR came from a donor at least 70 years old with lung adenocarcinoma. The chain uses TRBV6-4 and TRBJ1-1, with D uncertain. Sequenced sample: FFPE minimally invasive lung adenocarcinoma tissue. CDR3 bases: TGTGCCAGCATAGAATGGGAAGAAGCTTTCTTT. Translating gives CASIEWEEAFF.